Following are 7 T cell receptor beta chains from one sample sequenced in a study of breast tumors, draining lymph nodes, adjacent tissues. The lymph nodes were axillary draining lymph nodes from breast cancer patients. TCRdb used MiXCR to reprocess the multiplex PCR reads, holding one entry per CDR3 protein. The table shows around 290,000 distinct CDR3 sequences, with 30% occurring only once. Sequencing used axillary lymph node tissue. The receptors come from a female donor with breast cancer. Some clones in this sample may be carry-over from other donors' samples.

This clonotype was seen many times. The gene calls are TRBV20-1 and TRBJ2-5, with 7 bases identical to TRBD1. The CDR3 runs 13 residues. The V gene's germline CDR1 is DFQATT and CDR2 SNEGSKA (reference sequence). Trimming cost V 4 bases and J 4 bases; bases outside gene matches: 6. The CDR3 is CSAKQAGGETQYF. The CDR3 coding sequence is TGCAGTGCTAAGCAAGCAGGGGGAGAGACCCAGTACTTC.

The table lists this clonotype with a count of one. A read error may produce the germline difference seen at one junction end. CDR3 region: CASSLVEDQPEHF. The CDR3, as DNA: TGTGCCAGCAGCTTAGTTGAGGATCAGCCCGAGCACTTT. The V and J genes are TRBV7-2 and TRBJ1-5; D ambiguous. CDR3 length equals 13 residues. Germline CDR1 is SGHTA and CDR2 is FQGNSA.

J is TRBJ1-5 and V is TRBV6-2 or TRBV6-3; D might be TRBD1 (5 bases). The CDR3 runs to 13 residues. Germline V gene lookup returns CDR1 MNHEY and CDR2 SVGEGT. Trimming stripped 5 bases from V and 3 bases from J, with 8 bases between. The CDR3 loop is CASSHRNNQPQHF. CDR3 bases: TGTGCCAGCAGTCACAGGAACAATCAGCCCCAGCATTTT.

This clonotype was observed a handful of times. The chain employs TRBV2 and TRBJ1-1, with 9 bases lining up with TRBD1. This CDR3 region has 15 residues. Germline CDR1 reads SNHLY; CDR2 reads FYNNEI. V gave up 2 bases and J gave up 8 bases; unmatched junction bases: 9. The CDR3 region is CASSEYLTGGKEAFF. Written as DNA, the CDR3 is TGTGCCAGCAGTGAATACTTGACAGGGGGAAAGGAAGCTTTCTTT.

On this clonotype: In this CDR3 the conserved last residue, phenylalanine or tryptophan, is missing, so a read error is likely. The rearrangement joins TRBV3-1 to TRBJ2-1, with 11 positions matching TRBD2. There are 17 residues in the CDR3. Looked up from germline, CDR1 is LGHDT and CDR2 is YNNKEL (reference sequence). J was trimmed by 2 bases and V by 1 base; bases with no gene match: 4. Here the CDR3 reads CASSQGLAGPAYNEQFC. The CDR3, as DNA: TGTGCCAGCAGCCAAGGACTAGCGGGACCGGCCTACAATGAGCAGTTCTGC.

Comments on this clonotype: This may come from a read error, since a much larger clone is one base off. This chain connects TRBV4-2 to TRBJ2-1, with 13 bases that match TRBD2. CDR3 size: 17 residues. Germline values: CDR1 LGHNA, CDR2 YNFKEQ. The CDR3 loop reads CVSSQDRTSGGHNEQFF. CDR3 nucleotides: TGTGTCAGCAGCCAAGACCGGACTAGCGGGGGCCACAATGAGCAGTTCTTC.

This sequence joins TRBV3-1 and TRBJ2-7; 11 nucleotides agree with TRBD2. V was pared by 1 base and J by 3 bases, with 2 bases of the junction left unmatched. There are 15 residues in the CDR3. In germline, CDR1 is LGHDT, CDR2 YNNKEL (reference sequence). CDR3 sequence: CASSQGTSGFYEQYF. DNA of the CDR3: TGTGCCAGCAGCCAAGGGACTAGCGGGTTCTACGAGCAGTACTTC.